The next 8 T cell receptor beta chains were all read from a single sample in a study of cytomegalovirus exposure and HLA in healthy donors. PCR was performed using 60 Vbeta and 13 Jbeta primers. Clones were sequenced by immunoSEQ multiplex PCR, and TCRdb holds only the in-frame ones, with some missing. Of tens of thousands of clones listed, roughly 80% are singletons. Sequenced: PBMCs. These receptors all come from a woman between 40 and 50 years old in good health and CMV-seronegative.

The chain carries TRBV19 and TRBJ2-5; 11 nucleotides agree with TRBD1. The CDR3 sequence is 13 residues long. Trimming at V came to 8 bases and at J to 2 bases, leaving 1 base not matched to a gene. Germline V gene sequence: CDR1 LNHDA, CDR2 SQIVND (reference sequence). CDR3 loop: CASGTGGQETQYF. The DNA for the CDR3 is TGTGCCAGTGGGACAGGGGGTCAAGAGACCCAGTACTTC.

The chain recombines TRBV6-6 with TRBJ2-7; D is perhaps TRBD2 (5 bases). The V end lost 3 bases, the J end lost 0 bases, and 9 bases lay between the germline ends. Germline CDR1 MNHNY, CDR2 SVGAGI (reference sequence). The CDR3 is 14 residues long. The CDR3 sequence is CASSYLRVSYEQYF. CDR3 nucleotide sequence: TGTGCCAGCAGTTATTTGAGGGTCTCCTACGAGCAGTACTTC.

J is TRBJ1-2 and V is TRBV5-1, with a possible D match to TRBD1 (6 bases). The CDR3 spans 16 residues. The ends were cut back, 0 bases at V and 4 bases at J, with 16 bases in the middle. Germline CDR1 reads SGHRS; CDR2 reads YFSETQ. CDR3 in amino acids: CASSLADRRKTYGYTF. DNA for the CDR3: TGCGCCAGCAGCTTGGCCGACAGGCGGAAGACCTATGGCTACACCTTC.

CDR3 bases: TGTGCCAGCAGTTCCGGGGAATTGAGGGATACGCAGTATTTT. This sequence encodes CASSSGELRDTQYF. The rearrangement links TRBV27 to TRBJ2-3, with D perhaps TRBD2 (5 bases). Trimming cost V 4 bases and J 6 bases, with 14 bases left between them. The CDR3 spans 14 residues. Germline lookup yields CDR1 MNHEY and CDR2 SMNVEV (reference sequence).

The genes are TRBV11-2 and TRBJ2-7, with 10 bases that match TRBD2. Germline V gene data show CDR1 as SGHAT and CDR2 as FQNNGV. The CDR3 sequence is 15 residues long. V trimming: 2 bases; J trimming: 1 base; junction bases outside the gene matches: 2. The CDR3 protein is CASSLPSGRSYEQYF. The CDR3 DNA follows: TGTGCCAGCAGCTTACCTAGCGGGAGATCCTACGAGCAGTACTTC.

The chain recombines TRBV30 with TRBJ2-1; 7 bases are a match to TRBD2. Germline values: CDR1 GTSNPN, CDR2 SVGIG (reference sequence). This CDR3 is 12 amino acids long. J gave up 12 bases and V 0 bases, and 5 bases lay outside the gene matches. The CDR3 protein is CAWSVVGGGQFF. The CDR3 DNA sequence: TGTGCCTGGAGTGTAGTTGGGGGGGGGCAGTTCTTC.

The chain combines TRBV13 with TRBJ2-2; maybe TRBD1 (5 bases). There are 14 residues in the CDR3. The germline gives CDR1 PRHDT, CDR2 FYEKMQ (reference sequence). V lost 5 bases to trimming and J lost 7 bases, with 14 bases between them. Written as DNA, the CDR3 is TGTGCCAGCAGCGGCAGGGTTAGAGGCGGGGAGCTGTTTTTT. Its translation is CASSGRVRGGELFF.

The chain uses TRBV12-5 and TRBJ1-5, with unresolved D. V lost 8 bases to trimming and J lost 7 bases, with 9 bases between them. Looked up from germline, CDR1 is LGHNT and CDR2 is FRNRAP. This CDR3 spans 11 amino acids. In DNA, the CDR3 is TGTGCTAGTTTAAGCTCACAGCCCCAGCATTTT. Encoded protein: CASLSSQPQHF.